Listed below are T cell receptor beta chains from one sample, sequenced in a study of memory CD4+ T cells and cytomegalovirus serostatus. TCRdb keeps only in-frame clones here, not all; method: immunoSEQ multiplex PCR. The table shows over 40,000 clones, with approximately 80% occurring only once. The specimen was memory CD4+ T cells from blood. The receptor set was obtained from an adult in good health and CMV-seronegative. CDR3s include the opening cysteine and the closing phenylalanine or tryptophan. The D gene is left open where the match is weak. Clone size is shown for a subset of rows, as once, few, many or a class of expanded clone.

J,V,size,D,CDR3,DNA
TRBJ2-2,TRBV18,-,-,CASSPLQGEVTGELFF,TGTGCCAGCTCACCACTCCAGGGGGAGGTCACCGGGGAGCTGTTTTTT
TRBJ2-5,TRBV4-1,-,-,CASSHIGALEETQYF,TGCGCCAGCAGCCATATAGGTGCCCTCGAAGAGACCCAGTACTTC
TRBJ2-3,TRBV19,-,-,CASRLDSTTDTQYF,TGTGCCAGTAGGTTGGACAGCACCACAGATACGCAGTATTTT
TRBJ1-1,TRBV5-1,-,TRBD1,CASSLRQGRNTEAFF,TGCGCCAGCAGCCTGAGACAGGGAAGGAACACTGAAGCTTTCTTT
TRBJ1-2,TRBV10-3,-,-,CAIRGARRGYTF,TGTGCCATCAGAGGGGCCCGGAGAGGCTACACCTTC
TRBJ1-1,TRBV2,-,-,CASSEVGNTEAFF,TGTGCCAGCAGTGAAGTGGGGAACACTGAAGCTTTCTTT
TRBJ2-1,TRBV7-2,-,-,CASSLAGANYNEQFF,TGTGCCAGCAGCTTAGCGGGGGCAAACTACAATGAGCAGTTCTTC
TRBJ2-1,TRBV7-2,-,-,CASSLGSYNEQFF,TGTGCCAGCAGCTTGGGTTCCTACAATGAGCAGTTCTTC
TRBJ1-1,TRBV10-2,-,-,CASSDFSNTEAFF,TGCGCCAGCAGTGATTTCTCGAACACTGAAGCTTTCTTT
TRBJ2-2,TRBV11-2,-,TRBD1,CASSSGGSGELFF,TGTGCCAGCAGCTCAGGGGGCTCCGGGGAGCTGTTTTTT
TRBJ1-6,TRBV4-1,-,TRBD1,CASSQSGTGNRSPLHF,TGCGCCAGCAGCCAAAGCGGGACAGGGAATCGTTCACCCCTCCACTTT
TRBJ2-7,TRBV7-9,-,TRBD1,CASSLVSGTGVIYEQYF,TGTGCCAGCAGCTTAGTTTCCGGGACAGGGGTAATCTACGAGCAGTACTTC
TRBJ2-1,TRBV7-2,-,-,CASSLMMGEVGQFF,TGTGCCAGCAGCTTAATGATGGGAGAGGTTGGGCAGTTCTTC
TRBJ2-1,TRBV7-2,few,TRBD2,CASSLGLAAYNEQFF,TGTGCCAGCAGCTTAGGACTAGCGGCCTACAATGAGCAGTTCTTC
TRBJ2-6,TRBV6-6,-,TRBD1,CASTLTGSGANVLTF,TGTGCCAGCACCCTGACAGGGTCTGGGGCCAACGTCCTGACTTTC
TRBJ2-3,TRBV5-6,-,-,CASSLDGSSTDTQYF,TGTGCCAGCAGCTTGGACGGCAGCAGCACAGATACGCAGTATTTT
TRBJ1-6,TRBV10-1,-,-,CASSEGARGATPLHF,TGCGCCAGCAGTGAGGGGGCGAGAGGGGCGACACCCCTCCACTTT
TRBJ1-1,TRBV5-5,-,-,CASSLLPEQTNTEAFF,TGTGCCAGCAGCTTACTTCCTGAACAGACCAACACTGAAGCTTTCTTT
TRBJ2-7,TRBV5-6,-,-,CASSFPGQDYEQYF,TGTGCCAGCAGCTTTCCGGGCCAAGACTACGAGCAGTACTTC
TRBJ1-2,TRBV11-2,-,TRBD1,CASSLRRGNYGYTF,TGTGCCAGCAGCCTCCGCAGGGGGAACTATGGCTACACCTTC
TRBJ2-2,TRBV5-5,-,TRBD1,CASSLGQGATGELFF,TGTGCCAGCAGCTTGGGGCAGGGGGCTACCGGGGAGCTGTTTTTT
TRBJ2-2,TRBV18,few,-,CASSPPLGTGELFF,TGTGCCAGCTCACCACCGTTGGGCACCGGGGAGCTGTTTTTT
TRBJ1-1,TRBV6-1,-,TRBD1,CASSRQGGDTEAFF,TGTGCCAGCAGCCGACAGGGAGGGGACACTGAAGCTTTCTTT
TRBJ1-5,TRBV11-2,once,-,CASSLGPRASNQPQHF,TGTGCCAGCAGCTTAGGTCCCCGGGCTAGCAATCAGCCCCAGCATTTT
TRBJ2-2,TRBV2,medium-sized,-,CASSEHTGTGELFF,TGTGCCAGCAGTGAGCACACAGGGACCGGGGAGCTGTTTTTT
TRBJ1-1,TRBV5-4,-,TRBD1,CASRRGQENTEAFF,TGTGCCAGCAGGAGAGGACAGGAGAACACTGAAGCTTTCTTT
TRBJ1-2,TRBV5-4,-,-,CASSLTGIYGYTF,TGTGCCAGCAGCTTGACAGGGATCTATGGCTACACCTTC
TRBJ1-6,TRBV5-1,-,TRBD1,CASSGDRYPLHF,TGCGCCAGCAGCGGGGACAGATACCCCCTCCACTTT
TRBJ2-2,TRBV7-2,-,TRBD1,CASSTTGTGELFF,TGTGCCAGCAGCACGACAGGGACCGGGGAGCTGTTTTTT
TRBJ2-7,TRBV4-1,once,-,CASSPNHRDEQYF,TGCGCCAGCAGTCCCAACCACAGGGACGAGCAGTACTTC
TRBJ2-1,TRBV6-6,-,TRBD1,CATTRGHEQFF,TGTGCCACAACAAGGGGGCATGAGCAGTTCTTC
TRBJ1-2,TRBV29-1,-,-,CSALTNNYGYTF,TGCAGCGCCCTGACAAATAACTATGGCTACACCTTC